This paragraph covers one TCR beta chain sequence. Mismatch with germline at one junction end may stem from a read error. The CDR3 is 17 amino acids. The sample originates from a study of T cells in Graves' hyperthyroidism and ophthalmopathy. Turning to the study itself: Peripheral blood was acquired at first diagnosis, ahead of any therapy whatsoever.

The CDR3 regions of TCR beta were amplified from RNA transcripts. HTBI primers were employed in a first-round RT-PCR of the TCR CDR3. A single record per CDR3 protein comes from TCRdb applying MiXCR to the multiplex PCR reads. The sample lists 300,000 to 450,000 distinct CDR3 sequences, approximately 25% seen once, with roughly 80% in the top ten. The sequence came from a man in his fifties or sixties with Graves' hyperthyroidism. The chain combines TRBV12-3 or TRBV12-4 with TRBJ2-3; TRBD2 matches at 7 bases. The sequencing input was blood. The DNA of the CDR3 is TGTGCCAGCAGTGTAGCCCCGAGCGGGATACCCACCGATACGCAGTATTTT. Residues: CASSVAPSGIPTDTQYF.